This T cell receptor (beta chain) was identified during a study of cytomegalovirus exposure and HLA in healthy donors. The CDR3 extends over 16 amino acids. Germline CDR1 is SNHLY and CDR2 is FYNNEI. V lost 4 bases and J 0 bases, leaving 15 bases between the germline ends. 60 Vbeta and 13 Jbeta primers were used in PCR. Measured with immunoSEQ multiplex PCR; TCRdb has only the in-frame clones, and not every one. The table shows about 130,000 clones, with about 80% occurring only once. This sequence was found in a boy between 2 and 10 years old in good health and CMV-seronegative. This sequence joins TRBV2 and TRBJ2-5; no reliable D call. Sequenced material: PBMCs. The CDR3: CASSVGQVPYQETQYF. The CDR3 nucleotides are TGTGCCAGCAGTGTTGGTCAGGTCCCGTACCAAGAGACCCAGTACTTC.